Presented here are 9 T cell receptor beta chains from one specimen sequenced in a study of T cell responses to AZD1222 COVID-19 vaccine. Data came from immunoSEQ multiplex PCR; TCRdb stores just in-frame clones and leaves some out. The sample contains approximately 45,000 clones, roughly 88% of which appear only once. This sample comprised peripheral blood, obtained 28 days after the second AZD1222 dose. These receptors all stem from an adult who received the AZD1222 COVID-19 vaccine.

This clone occurred a few times. The DNA for the CDR3 is TGCGCCAGCAGCTTACCGGGACAGGGATTCCGTTACGAGCAGTACTTC. This codes for CASSLPGQGFRYEQYF. The chain carries TRBV5-1 and TRBJ2-7; 9 nucleotides align to TRBD1. J lost 4 bases, V lost 2 bases, and 10 bases had no gene match. CDR3 length: 16 residues. Germline CDR1 is SGHRS and CDR2 is YFSETQ.

The rearrangement links TRBV6-1 to TRBJ1-1; 9 nucleotides line up with TRBD1. Germline CDR1 and CDR2: MNHNS and SASEGT. The CDR3 runs to 18 residues. V lost 2 bases to trimming and J lost 13 bases; unmatched junction nucleotides: 23. The CDR3 loop is CASSEPRGSSGQGFLFFF. CDR3 nucleotides: TGTGCCAGCAGTGAACCGCGAGGGTCTTCGGGACAGGGCTTCCTGTTTTTCTTT.

J is TRBJ2-4 and V is TRBV11-2; tentatively, D is TRBD1 (5 bases). Per the germline V gene, CDR1 is SGHAT and CDR2 is FQNNGV. CDR3 length equals 13 residues. V was clipped by 1 base and J by 7 bases, with 8 bases between them. This CDR3 is CASSLGQNNIQYF. In DNA, the CDR3 is TGTGCCAGCAGCTTAGGACAGAATAACATTCAGTACTTC.

This clone was found a few times. V usage is TRBV7-3 and J usage is TRBJ1-2, with TRBD1 identical over 7 bases. There are 15 residues in the CDR3. V shed 5 bases and J 1 base; nucleotides not matched to a gene: 7. CDR1 and CDR2 (germline): SGHTA, FQGTGA. The CDR3 bases are TGTGCCAGCAGCCCGAACCGGGACAGTAACTATGGCTACACCTTC. Translated: CASSPNRDSNYGYTF.

The chain carries TRBV18 and TRBJ1-1; a possible D gene is TRBD1 (6 bases). V lost 2 bases and J 3 bases, leaving 13 bases between the germline ends. Per germline, CDR1 KGHSH and CDR2 LQKENI. The CDR3 is made up of 15 amino acids. Written as DNA, the CDR3 is TGTGCCAGCTCACCAAATGGGGCAGGGGACACTGAAGCTTTCTTT. This gives the protein CASSPNGAGDTEAFF.

The V and J genes are TRBV9 and TRBJ2-2; 8 nucleotides match TRBD2. The germline V gene encodes CDR1 SGDLS and CDR2 YYNGEE. The CDR3 contains 14 residues. The trim removed 3 bases at V and 6 bases at J, leaving 4 bases unmatched. The CDR3, as DNA: TGTGCCAGCAGCGCTAGGACTAGCCCCGGGGAGCTGTTTTTT. It encodes CASSARTSPGELFF.

The rearrangement uses TRBV11-3 and TRBJ1-1, with D perhaps matching TRBD1 (5 bases). The germline gives CDR1 SGHNT, CDR2 YENEEA. This CDR3 has 14 residues. The V and J ends lost 0 bases and 1 base respectively, with 6 bases between them. For the CDR3, the DNA is TGTGCCAGCAGCTTAGATGGGACGAACACTGAAGCTTTCTTT. Translated: CASSLDGTNTEAFF.

The chain carries TRBV12-3 or TRBV12-4 and TRBJ1-2, with D tentatively TRBD1 (6 bases). The CDR3 has 13 residues. Trimming removed 4 bases at V and 8 bases at J, with 14 bases between. CDR3 nucleotide sequence: TGTGCCAGCAGTTGGAGGCAGGGGAGCGGCTACACCTTC. Amino acid sequence: CASSWRQGSGYTF.

The chain combines TRBV5-1 with TRBJ2-7; 9 bases agree with TRBD1. CDR3 length equals 13 residues. V was pared by 4 bases and J by 5 bases, with 4 bases of the junction left unmatched. CDR1 and CDR2 (germline): SGHRS, YFSETQ. This chain's CDR3 is CASSPDRGHEQYF. CDR3 nucleotides: TGCGCCAGCAGCCCGGACAGGGGCCACGAGCAGTACTTC.